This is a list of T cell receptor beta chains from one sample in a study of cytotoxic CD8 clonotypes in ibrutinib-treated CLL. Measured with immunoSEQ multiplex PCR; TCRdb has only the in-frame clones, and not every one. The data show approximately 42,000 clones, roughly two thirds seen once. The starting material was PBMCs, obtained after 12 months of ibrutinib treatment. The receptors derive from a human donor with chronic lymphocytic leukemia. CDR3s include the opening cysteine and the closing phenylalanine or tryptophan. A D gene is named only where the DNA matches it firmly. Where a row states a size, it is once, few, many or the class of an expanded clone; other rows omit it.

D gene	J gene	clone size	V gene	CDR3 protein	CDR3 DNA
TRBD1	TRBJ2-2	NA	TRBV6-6	CASNHRGAGELFF	TGTGCCAGCAACCACAGGGGTGCCGGGGAGCTGTTTTTT
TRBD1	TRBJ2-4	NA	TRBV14	CASSPIGGRGNIQYF	TGTGCCAGCAGCCCCATAGGGGGCCGCGGGAACATTCAGTACTTC
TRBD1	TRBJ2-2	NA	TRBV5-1	CASSADRVGTGELFF	TGCGCCAGCAGCGCGGACAGGGTCGGGACCGGGGAGCTGTTTTTT
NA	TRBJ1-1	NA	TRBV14	CASSRLISNTEAFF	TGTGCCAGCAGCCGGTTAATCTCGAACACTGAAGCTTTCTTT
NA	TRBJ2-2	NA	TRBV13	CASSFTSGTLNTGELFF	TGTGCCAGCAGCTTCACCTCCGGGACACTGAACACCGGGGAGCTGTTTTTT
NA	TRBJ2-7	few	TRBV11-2	CASSFSDGNEQYF	TGTGCCAGCAGCTTCTCCGACGGGAACGAGCAGTACTTC
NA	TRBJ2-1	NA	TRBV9	CASSVDSYNEQFF	TGTGCCAGCAGCGTGGACAGCTACAATGAGCAGTTCTTC
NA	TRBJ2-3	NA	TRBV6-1	CASSVTGRDTQYF	TGTGCCAGCAGCGTGACAGGGAGGGATACGCAGTATTTT
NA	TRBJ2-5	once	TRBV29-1	CSGYQETQYF	TGCAGCGGGTACCAAGAGACCCAGTACTTC
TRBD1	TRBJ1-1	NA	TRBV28	CASSRQGAWTEAFF	TGTGCCAGCAGTCGACAGGGGGCATGGACTGAAGCTTTCTTT
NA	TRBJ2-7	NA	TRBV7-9	CASSPLTEQYF	TGTGCCAGCAGCCCCCTTACTGAGCAGTACTTC
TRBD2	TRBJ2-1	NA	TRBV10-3	CAISGLAGGSYNEQFF	TGTGCCATCAGTGGATTAGCGGGAGGTTCCTACAATGAGCAGTTCTTC
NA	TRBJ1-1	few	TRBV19	CASYRLNTEAFF	TGTGCCAGTTACAGGTTGAACACTGAAGCTTTCTTT
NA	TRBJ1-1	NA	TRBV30	CAWSIPGLRNTEAFF	TGTGCCTGGAGTATCCCGGGACTGCGGAACACTGAAGCTTTCTTT
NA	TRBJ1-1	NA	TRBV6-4	CASSARGGMNTEAFF	TGTGCCAGCAGTGCCAGGGGAGGAATGAACACTGAAGCTTTCTTT
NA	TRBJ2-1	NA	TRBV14	CASSQVEGGPYNEQFF	TGTGCCAGCAGCCAAGTGGAGGGAGGCCCCTACAATGAGCAGTTCTTC
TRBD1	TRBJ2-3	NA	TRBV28	CASSIRDRGWTDTQYF	TGTGCCAGCAGTATCCGGGACAGGGGGTGGACAGATACGCAGTATTTT
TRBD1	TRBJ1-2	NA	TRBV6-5	CASSSTGEGPYGYTF	TGTGCCAGCAGTTCGACAGGGGAGGGGCCCTATGGCTACACCTTC
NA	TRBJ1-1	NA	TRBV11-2	CASSGSGPFGRTNTEAFF	TGTGCCAGCAGCGGTAGTGGGCCCTTCGGGAGAACGAACACTGAAGCTTTCTTT
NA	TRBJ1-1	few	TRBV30	CAWSRGPNTEAFF	TGTGCCTGGAGCCGGGGCCCGAACACTGAAGCTTTCTTT
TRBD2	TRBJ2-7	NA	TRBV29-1	CSVPGLANEQYF	TGCAGCGTCCCGGGACTAGCAAACGAGCAGTACTTC
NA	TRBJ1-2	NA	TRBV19	CASSPQGGGSNYGYTF	TGTGCCAGTAGTCCCCAGGGTGGGGGATCTAACTATGGCTACACCTTC
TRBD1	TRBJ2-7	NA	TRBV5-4	CASSLTGGQGARGYEQYF	TGTGCCAGCAGCCTCACTGGGGGACAGGGGGCGCGGGGGTACGAGCAGTACTTC
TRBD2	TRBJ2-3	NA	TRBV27	CASSGLARTDTQYF	TGTGCCAGCAGCGGACTAGCTAGGACAGATACGCAGTATTTT
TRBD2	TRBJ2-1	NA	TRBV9	CASSVLDSGTYNEQFF	TGTGCCAGCAGCGTCCTAGATAGCGGGACCTACAATGAGCAGTTCTTC
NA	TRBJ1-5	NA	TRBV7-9	CASSEGLDQPQHF	TGTGCCAGCAGCGAAGGGTTGGATCAGCCCCAGCATTTT
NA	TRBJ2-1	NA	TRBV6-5	CASSYSRPYYNEQFF	TGTGCCAGCAGTTACTCGAGACCCTACTACAATGAGCAGTTCTTC
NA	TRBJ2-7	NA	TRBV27	CASSLSGGRSYEQYF	TGTGCCAGCAGTTTATCTGGGGGGCGCTCCTACGAGCAGTACTTC
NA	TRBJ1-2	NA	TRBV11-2	CASSQVTSVGGYTF	TGTGCCAGCAGCCAGGTTACATCCGTGGGGGGCTACACCTTC
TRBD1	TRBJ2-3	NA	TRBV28	CASSLSRGTGGYDTQYF	TGTGCCAGCAGTTTATCGAGGGGGACAGGGGGGTACGATACGCAGTATTTT
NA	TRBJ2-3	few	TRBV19	CASSMGPRADTQYF	TGTGCCAGTAGTATGGGACCCCGAGCAGATACGCAGTATTTT
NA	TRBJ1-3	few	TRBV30	CAWTRDLAGSGNTIYF	TGTGCCTGGACTCGCGACCTGGCTGGCTCTGGAAACACCATATATTTT
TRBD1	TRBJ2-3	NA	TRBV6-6	CASSQGQGLDTQYF	TGTGCCAGCAGTCAGGGACAGGGGTTAGATACGCAGTATTTT
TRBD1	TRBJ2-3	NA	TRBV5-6	CASSLWLGTGYTDTQYF	TGTGCCAGCAGCTTGTGGTTGGGGACAGGATACACAGATACGCAGTATTTT
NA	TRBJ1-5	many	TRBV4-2	CASSQEGRQGGQPQHF	TGTGCCAGCAGCCAAGAGGGCAGGCAGGGTGGTCAGCCCCAGCATTTT
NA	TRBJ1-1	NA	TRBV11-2	CASSLRGAGTEAFF	TGTGCCAGCAGCTTACGGGGAGCTGGCACTGAAGCTTTCTTT
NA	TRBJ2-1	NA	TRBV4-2	CASSQEGLIEEQFF	TGTGCCAGCAGCCAAGAGGGACTGATCGAAGAGCAGTTCTTC
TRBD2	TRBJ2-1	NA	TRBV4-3	CASSQIFSGAESSYNEQFF	TGCGCCAGCAGCCAGATTTTTAGCGGGGCCGAAAGCTCCTACAATGAGCAGTTCTTC
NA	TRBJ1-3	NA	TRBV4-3	CASSQDPRVPGNTIYF	TGCGCCAGCAGCCAAGATCCGAGGGTCCCCGGGAACACCATATATTTT
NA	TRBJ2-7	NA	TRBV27	CASSFRGSGEQYF	TGTGCCAGCAGTTTTCGGGGGTCGGGTGAGCAGTACTTC
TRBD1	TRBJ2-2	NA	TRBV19	CASSIQGANTGELFF	TGTGCCAGTAGTATACAGGGGGCGAACACCGGGGAGCTGTTTTTT